The next 2 T cell receptor beta chains were all read from a single sample in a study of T cell changes during pregnancy in multiple sclerosis (dated 2019 in TCRdb). Library generation was performed with the immunoSEQ multiplex PCR assay. Drawn from immuneACCESS, this table holds only the in-frame rearrangements with V and J called that TCRdb kept. Clones are partly lost; checked studies trace under half to an unresolved V gene and leave the rest unexplained. Across this sample there are under 80,000 clones, with just under 95% seen only once. The ten largest account for over 3.5% of the sample. The material was peripheral blood, obtained after pregnancy. Receptors were obtained from a female donor in good health, enrolled as a control in a pregnancy study.

The genes are TRBV18 and TRBJ2-7; D might be TRBD2 (5 bases). Trimming shortened V by 3 bases and J by 3 bases, and 21 bases separated the two germline ends. The germline V gene has CDR1 KGHSH and CDR2 LQKENI. The CDR3 sequence is 17 residues long. The CDR3, as DNA: TGTGCCAGCTCACCGAGCCCCCCCGGACTGGTGTACTACGAGCAGTACTTC. Protein: CASSPSPPGLVYYEQYF.

This clone came up a few times. This chain connects TRBV4-3 to TRBJ1-2, with D uncertain. Trimming cost V 4 bases and J 0 bases, with 12 bases left between them. Germline CDR1 LGHNA, CDR2 YSLEER. The CDR3 length is 15 residues. The CDR3 loop is CASSPLATTNYGYTF. CDR3 coding DNA: TGCGCCAGCAGCCCCTTAGCCACGACTAACTATGGCTACACCTTC.